Listed below are T cell receptor beta chains from one sample, sequenced in a study of shared clonotypes between healthy human individuals. Profiling relied on immunoSEQ multiplex PCR, and the TCRdb table lists in-frame clones only, not all of them. Here the sample spans approximately 1.5 million clones, less than 99% being singletons. Sequencing was performed on naive CD4+ T cells sorted from blood. The receptor set was obtained from a man aged 25-40 years in good health. Each CDR3 is given with its conserved first and last residue. Each record gives: V gene, D gene, J gene, clone size, CDR3 DNA, CDR3 protein. A D gene is named only where the DNA matches it firmly. Part of the rows lack a size; the others show once, few, many or a class for expanded clones.

>TRBV10-3|-|TRBJ2-5|-
TGTGCCATCAGCGAAGGATGGGGAGAGACCCAGTACTTC
CAISEGWGETQYF
>TRBV7-2|-|TRBJ2-7|-
TGTGCCAGCAGCTTTTCGCCAGGATACGAGCAGTACTTC
CASSFSPGYEQYF
>TRBV14|TRBD1|TRBJ2-2|-
TGTGCCAGCAGCCGAGACCCGGGACAGGGATACACCGGGGAGCTGTTTTTT
CASSRDPGQGYTGELFF
>TRBV11-2|-|TRBJ2-2|-
TGTGCCAGCAGCTTAGTCGGGGGCGTTACCGTAAGGGAGCTGTTTTTT
CASSLVGGVTVRELFF
>TRBV7-9|TRBD2|TRBJ2-3|-
TGTGCCAGCAGCCAGGGGACTAGCGGTAGCACAGATACGCAGTATTTT
CASSQGTSGSTDTQYF
>TRBV19|TRBD1|TRBJ2-5|-
TGTGCCAGTAGCACCGGGACAGGGTTCTCCCAAGAGACCCAGTACTTC
CASSTGTGFSQETQYF
>TRBV5-4|-|TRBJ1-4|-
TGTGCCAGCAGCAAGGATGGCAGGGTAGCTAATGAAAAACTGTTTTTT
CASSKDGRVANEKLFF
>TRBV7-2|-|TRBJ2-5|-
TGTGCCAGCAGCTTATGGGGGGACGGGGAGACCCAGTACTTC
CASSLWGDGETQYF
>TRBV9|-|TRBJ2-7|once
TGTGCCAGCAGCGTAGCTATTTCTCCCTACGAGCAGTACTTC
CASSVAISPYEQYF
>TRBV2|-|TRBJ1-1|-
TGTGCCAGCAGTGGGGGGACCTATAACACTGAAGCTTTCTTT
CASSGGTYNTEAFF
>TRBV7-8|TRBD2|TRBJ2-1|-
TGTGCCAGCAGCTTAGAAAGGCTAGCGGCGTACAATGAGCAGTTCTTC
CASSLERLAAYNEQFF
>TRBV18|-|TRBJ2-1|-
TGTGCCAGCTCGTATAAAGGTAGCTCCTACAATGAGCAGTTCTTC
CASSYKGSSYNEQFF
>TRBV2|TRBD1|TRBJ2-7|-
TGTGCCAGCAGACATCCGGGACAGAAAGACTACGAGCAGTACTTC
CASRHPGQKDYEQYF
>TRBV5-4|TRBD2|TRBJ2-7|-
TGTGCCAGCAGTTACGCCGGGACTAGTCCCGAGCAGTACTTC
CASSYAGTSPEQYF
>TRBV5-1|TRBD1|TRBJ1-2|-
TGCGCCAGCAGCTTAGACAGGGGTGACTATGGCTACACCTTC
CASSLDRGDYGYTF
>TRBV5-1|-|TRBJ2-3|-
TGCGCCAGCAGCTTGGTTGCCACCACAGATACGCAGTATTTT
CASSLVATTDTQYF
>TRBV9|-|TRBJ1-5|-
TGTGCCAGCAGCGTAGCTCCACAGGGCAATCAGCCCCAGCATTTT
CASSVAPQGNQPQHF
>TRBV7-2|TRBD1|TRBJ2-1|once
TGTGCCAGCAGCTTATACAGGGGGTACAATGAGCAGTTCTTC
CASSLYRGYNEQFF
>TRBV28|-|TRBJ2-7|-
TGTGCCAGCAGCGAGGCGTCTTGGGGCCAGGGGACGTACGAGCAGTACTTC
CASSEASWGQGTYEQYF
>TRBV7-6|TRBD2|TRBJ2-1|-
TGTGCCAGCAGCGATCCCACTAGCGGGAGTAAAGAGCAGTTCTTC
CASSDPTSGSKEQFF
>TRBV28|TRBD2|TRBJ2-2|-
TGTGCCAGCAGTCCGGCGGGGGACCTAGCCGGGGAGCTGTTTTTT
CASSPAGDLAGELFF
>TRBV19|-|TRBJ2-3|-
TGTGCCAGTAGTATAGACGGGGCCAGCCCAGATACGCAGTATTTT
CASSIDGASPDTQYF
>TRBV4-1|-|TRBJ2-1|-
TGCGCCAGCAGCCAAGATAGCGCTAGACAGTTCTTC
CASSQDSARQFF
>TRBV6-9|-|TRBJ1-2|-
TGTGCCAGCAGTTATTCGGGGGAATCCTCTGGCTACACCTTC
CASSYSGESSGYTF
>TRBV9|TRBD1|TRBJ2-5|-
TGTGCCAGCAGCGTAGATCAGGGGGCTTTCCAAGAGACCCAGTACTTC
CASSVDQGAFQETQYF
>TRBV19|-|TRBJ2-5|-
TGTGCCAGTACCAATGTAGTCTCTGGGAGGGAGACCCAGTACTTC
CASTNVVSGRETQYF
>TRBV4-3|TRBD2|TRBJ2-7|-
TGCGCCAGCAGCCAAGATCGCCCCCTAGCGGGAGTGCAGTACTTC
CASSQDRPLAGVQYF
>TRBV9|TRBD2|TRBJ2-3|-
TGTGCCAGCAGCGTAGACCCACTAGCGGGAGCGATAGATACGCAGTATTTT
CASSVDPLAGAIDTQYF
>TRBV7-2|TRBD2|TRBJ2-5|-
TGTGCCAGCAGCTTAGCTTTGTCTAGCGGGAACCGGGCCCAGTACTTC
CASSLALSSGNRAQYF
>TRBV5-4|-|TRBJ2-5|-
TGTGCCAGCAGCGGCCGGGGGCAGGAGGAGACCCAGTACTTC
CASSGRGQEETQYF
>TRBV7-9|-|TRBJ2-2|-
TGTGCCAGCAGTCCTCGGGGGGCCCTCATTGGCGCCGGGGAGCTGTTTTTT
CASSPRGALIGAGELFF
>TRBV10-3|-|TRBJ2-5|-
TGTGCCATCCGGGACACCAACCAAGAGACCCAGTACTTC
CAIRDTNQETQYF
>TRBV27|-|TRBJ2-2|-
TGTGCCAGCAGTTTATCCACCGGGGAGCTGTTTTTT
CASSLSTGELFF
>TRBV10-2|-|TRBJ2-5|-
TGCGCCAGCAGTGGAGCCCCAGGACAAGCGGAGACCCAGTACTTC
CASSGAPGQAETQYF
>TRBV5-4|-|TRBJ2-1|-
TGTGCCAGCTCCACGAGGGGTCGAGGCGAGCAGTTCTTC
CASSTRGRGEQFF
>TRBV7-3|TRBD2|TRBJ2-3|-
TGTGCCAGCAGCGCTAGCGGGAGAGATACGCAGTATTTT
CASSASGRDTQYF
>TRBV19|-|TRBJ2-4|-
TGTGCCAGTAGTATGAGGGAGACCCGGAGGGGTCAGTACTTC
CASSMRETRRGQYF
>TRBV18|-|TRBJ2-5|-
TGTGCCAGCTCTTCGGCTGGGAGGGAGACCCAGTACTTC
CASSSAGRETQYF
>TRBV7-9|-|TRBJ2-1|-
TGTGCCAGCAGCTTGGTGGACTCCCGCAATGAGCAGTTCTTC
CASSLVDSRNEQFF
>TRBV28|-|TRBJ1-5|-
TGTGCCAGCAGTTTCAGGGTGAGGGATAGCAATCAGCCCCAGCATTTT
CASSFRVRDSNQPQHF
>TRBV5-1|-|TRBJ2-2|-
TGCGCCACCAGGACGGGGACTGAGGAGCTGTTTTTT
CATRTGTEELFF
>TRBV7-2|-|TRBJ2-7|-
TGTGCCAGCAGCTTAGATAGTGGAGCGGGCTACGAGCAGTACTTC
CASSLDSGAGYEQYF
>TRBV5-4|-|TRBJ2-7|once
TGTGCCAGCAGCTTGTTCCCCTACGAGCAGTACTTC
CASSLFPYEQYF
>TRBV27|-|TRBJ2-3|-
TGTGCCAGCAGTTGGGGACTCTCCGGGGCAGATACGCAGTATTTT
CASSWGLSGADTQYF
>TRBV7-2|TRBD1|TRBJ2-7|-
TGTGCCAGCAGCATCGCCGGGACAGGGGGATACGAGCAGTACTTC
CASSIAGTGGYEQYF
>TRBV10-3|-|TRBJ2-1|once
TGTGCCATCAGCCGGGTGAACGGGCACAATGAGCAGTTCTTC
CAISRVNGHNEQFF
>TRBV10-1|-|TRBJ1-1|-
TGCGCCAGCAGTGAGGATCCGGGGGCTGCTGAAGCTTTCTTT
CASSEDPGAAEAFF
>TRBV19|-|TRBJ1-2|-
TGTGCCATGTGGGGGTGGCGTAACGGAGACTATGGCTACACCTTC
CAMWGWRNGDYGYTF
>TRBV25-1|TRBD2|TRBJ2-1|-
TGTGCCAGCTCTCCCCCGGGCGGGAGGGGCTACAATGAGCAGTTCTTC
CASSPPGGRGYNEQFF
>TRBV19|TRBD1|TRBJ2-7|-
TGTGCCAGTAGTACCGGGACAGGAGGATACGAGCAGTACTTC
CASSTGTGGYEQYF
>TRBV28|-|TRBJ2-7|-
TGTGCCAGCAGTTATAGGGGAGGCCCGCCCTACGAGCAGTACTTC
CASSYRGGPPYEQYF
>TRBV19|-|TRBJ2-3|-
TGTGCCAGACCAACCACAGGCCCATCAGATACGCAGTATTTT
CARPTTGPSDTQYF
>TRBV7-9|TRBD2|TRBJ2-3|once
TGTGCCAGCAGCTCTTACCCCGGGACTAGTTTCGCAGATACGCAGTATTTT
CASSSYPGTSFADTQYF
>TRBV5-1|TRBD2|TRBJ2-1|-
TGCGCCAGCAGCTTGACTAGCGGGAGCAGTGAGCAGTTCTTC
CASSLTSGSSEQFF